Presented here are 22 T cell receptor beta chains from one specimen sequenced in a study of T cells in Graves' hyperthyroidism and ophthalmopathy. RNA transcripts gave rise to amplified TCR beta CDR3 regions. During a first-round RT-PCR of the TCR CDR3, the HTBI primer set was used. TCRdb independently ran MiXCR on the multiplex PCR reads; one entry per CDR3 protein. The sample yields some 500,000 distinct CDR3 sequences, approximately 15% seen once. The source material was blood. The receptors come from a woman aged 18-30 years with Graves' hyperthyroidism.

Remarks on this clonotype: Possible read error: a much larger clone is one base away. The gene calls are TRBV29-1 and TRBJ1-1; D may be TRBD1 (6 bases). CDR1 SQVTM and CDR2 ANQGSEA come from the germline V gene. CDR3 length: 12 residues. Trimming stripped 7 bases from V and 4 bases from J, with 13 bases between. CDR3 sequence: CSARTGRTEAFF. In DNA form, the CDR3 reads TGCAGCGCCCGAACAGGGCGCACTGAAGCTTTCTTT. Full variable domain (rest looked up from reference TRBV29-1 and TRBJ1-1): SAVISQKPSRDICQRGTSLTIQCQVDSQVTMMFWYRQQPGQSLTLIATANQGSEATYESGFVIDKFPISRPNLTFSTLTVSNMSPEDSSIYLCSARTGRTEAFFGQGTRLTVV.

The chain couples TRBV7-9 to TRBJ1-2; D ambiguous. Germline V CDR1 and CDR2: SEHNR, FQNEAQ (reference sequence). The CDR3 loop spans 13 amino acids. V lost 5 bases and J lost 4, with 11 bases in between. The CDR3 DNA sequence: TGTGCCAGCAGCCAAGGGCTCATCTATGGCTACACCTTC. This codes for CASSQGLIYGYTF.

This sequence joins TRBV5-5 and TRBJ1-2, with 7 bases identical to TRBD1. The J segment lost 5 bases and the V segment lost 4 bases, leaving 11 bases of the junction unmatched. Germline CDR1 and CDR2: SGHKS and YYEKEE (reference sequence). This CDR3 comprises 15 residues. CDR3 nucleotides: TGTGCCAGCAGCCCACTAACAGGGGTTCGTTATGGCTACACCTTC. Translating it yields CASSPLTGVRYGYTF.

As DNA, the CDR3 is TGTGCCACCAGCCCAGGGGGTCCGGCCGAGCAGTACTTC. Translating gives CATSPGGPAEQYF. The V and J genes are TRBV15 and TRBJ2-7; 7 positions match TRBD1. The CDR3 spans 13 residues. CDR1 and CDR2 (germline): LNHNV, YYDKDF (reference sequence). With 5 bases clipped from V and 6 bases from J, the junction kept 7 bases outside the gene matches.

This clonotype was seen only a few times. An end of the junction differs from the germline gene, which may be a read error. The J gene is TRBJ2-1, the V gene TRBV7-9; the D gene could be TRBD1 or TRBD2 (5 bases each). Germline V gene lookup returns CDR1 SEHNR and CDR2 FQNEAQ (reference sequence). CDR3 length: 14 residues. DNA for the CDR3: TGTGCCAGCAGCTTAAGACGGGGCAACAATAAGCAGTTCTTC. It encodes CASSLRRGNNKQFF.

In this sample, this clonotype turned up a few times. This chain joins TRBV6-2 or TRBV6-3 and TRBJ1-2; D may be TRBD1 (6 bases). From germline, CDR1 is MNHEY and CDR2 SVGEGT. CDR3 length equals 14 residues. Trimming pared 4 bases from V and 4 bases from J, leaving 13 bases between. The CDR3 is CASSSLTGSYGYTF. In DNA, the CDR3 is TGTGCCAGCAGTTCCTTGACAGGATCCTATGGCTACACCTTC.

DNA of the CDR3: TGTGCCAGCAGCTCCCACCTGGACAGGGCAAATAGCTACGAGCAGTACTTC. Its protein is CASSSHLDRANSYEQYF. The J gene is TRBJ2-7, the V gene TRBV11-2, with 8 nucleotides matching TRBD1. The J segment lost 3 bases and the V segment lost 4 bases, leaving 14 bases of the junction unmatched. The CDR3 contains 17 residues. Germline loops: CDR1 SGHAT, CDR2 FQNNGV.

This clonotype was recorded many times. V and J are TRBV5-1 and TRBJ1-1; D gene unclear. There are 13 residues in the CDR3. The V and J ends lost 3 bases and 4 bases respectively, with 10 bases between them. The germline gives CDR1 SGHRS, CDR2 YFSETQ. The CDR3 DNA sequence: TGCGCCAGCAGCTCCTTTCAGTTCACTGAAGCTTTCTTT. Its protein is CASSSFQFTEAFF. The complete variable domain, with remaining parts taken from reference TRBV5-1 and TRBJ1-1, reads KAGVTQTPRYLIKTRGQQVTLSCSPISGHRSVSWYQQTPGQGLQFLFEYFSETQRNKGNFPGRFSGRQFSNSRSEMNVSTLELGDSALYLCASSSFQFTEAFFGQGTRLTVV.

This clonotype was observed at least ten times. The chain combines TRBV5-1 with TRBJ2-7; the D gene is possibly TRBD1 (5 bases). CDR3 length equals 13 residues. Trimming removed 0 bases from V and 3 bases from J, with 7 bases in between. Germline assignment: CDR1 SGHRS and CDR2 YFSETQ. The CDR3 spells CASSLGQSYEQYF. The CDR3 DNA sequence: TGCGCCAGCAGCTTGGGACAGAGCTACGAGCAGTACTTC.

This clonotype was seen repeatedly, ten times or more. The rearrangement joins TRBV6-1 to TRBJ2-7; 7 bases map to TRBD1. CDR1 and CDR2 from the germline V gene are MNHNS and SASEGT. V dropped 8 bases and J dropped 2; count of bases not matched to a gene: 6. The CDR3 contains 13 residues. The CDR3 reads CASGTDYTYEQYF. Written as DNA, the CDR3 is TGTGCCAGCGGGACAGATTATACCTACGAGCAGTACTTC.

This clonotype appeared a few times. The chain has TRBV19 and TRBJ2-7; TRBD2 matches 7 bases. The CDR3 totals 15 residues. V was pared by 3 bases and J by 3 bases, with 8 bases of the junction left unmatched. Germline CDR1 is LNHDA and CDR2 is SQIVND (reference sequence). In nucleotides, the CDR3 is TGTGCCAGTAGTATGGGGGGGGGGGTTGGCTACGAGCAGTACTTC. Translation: CASSMGGGVGYEQYF.

In its sample, this clonotype was seen many times. The chain couples TRBV18 to TRBJ2-3; D ambiguous. V shed 2 bases and J shed 4 bases, with 10 bases lying between them. Germline V gives CDR1 KGHSH, CDR2 LQKENI. The CDR3 consists of 14 residues. Here the CDR3 DNA reads TGTGCCAGCTCACCATCGACTGCCGCAGATACGCAGTATTTT. Translated, it gives CASSPSTAADTQYF. The complete variable domain, with remaining parts taken from reference TRBV18 and TRBJ2-3, reads NAGVMQNPRHLVRRRGQEARLRCSPMKGHSHVYWYRQLPEEGLKFMVYLQKENIIDESGMPKERFSAEFPKEGPSILRIQQVVRGDSAAYFCASSPSTAADTQYFGPGTRLTVL.

The chain couples TRBV5-1 to TRBJ2-3; D might be TRBD1 or TRBD2, each matching 5 bases. V lost 0 bases to trimming and J lost 2 bases, with 10 bases between them. This CDR3 is 15 amino acids long. Germline CDR1 reads SGHRS; CDR2 reads YFSETQ. CDR3 residues: CASSLVEGHTDTQYF. In DNA, the CDR3 is TGCGCCAGCAGCTTGGTTGAGGGGCACACAGATACGCAGTATTTT. Full variable domain (missing parts from reference TRBV5-1 and TRBJ2-3): KAGVTQTPRYLIKTRGQQVTLSCSPISGHRSVSWYQQTPGQGLQFLFEYFSETQRNKGNFPGRFSGRQFSNSRSEMNVSTLELGDSALYLCASSLVEGHTDTQYFGPGTRLTVL.

This clonotype was detected ten times or more. The chain couples TRBV14 to TRBJ1-1, with D maybe TRBD1 (5 bases). Per germline, CDR1 SGHDN and CDR2 FVKESK. The length of the CDR3 is 13 residues. Trimming took off 5 bases at V and 1 base at J, with 8 bases between the two ends. The CDR3 DNA reads TGTGCCAGCAGCGGGGGGTGGAACACTGAAGCTTTCTTT. The encoded protein is CASSGGWNTEAFF.

This rearrangement joins TRBV20-1 to TRBJ1-1; no definite D call. V gave up 2 bases and J gave up 0 bases, with 13 bases separating them. The CDR3 totals 15 residues. The germline V gene has CDR1 DFQATT and CDR2 SNEGSKA (reference sequence). In DNA, the CDR3 is TGCAGTGCTAGAAAACAAAGGGCAGTGAACACTGAAGCTTTCTTT. Its translation is CSARKQRAVNTEAFF.

This clonotype was counted at least ten times. The V call is TRBV2, the J call TRBJ2-7; possible D gene TRBD1, 6 bases. Germline CDR1 is SNHLY and CDR2 is FYNNEI. The CDR3 totals 13 residues. Trimming took 10 bases from V and 4 from J, leaving 17 bases between them. CDR3 region: CATTRQDVYEQYV. The CDR3 DNA follows: TGTGCCACCACAAGACAGGACGTTTACGAGCAGTACGTC.

This clonotype occurred many times. The chain has TRBV6-1 and TRBJ1-5; 9 positions agree with TRBD1. V was clipped by 5 bases and J by 2 bases; unmatched bases: 7. The CDR3 has 16 amino acids. CDR1 MNHNS and CDR2 SASEGT come from the germline V gene. DNA for the CDR3: TGTGCCAGCAGTAAAGGGGGACAGGGCGGCAATCAGCCCCAGCATTTT. It codes for CASSKGGQGGNQPQHF.

This clonotype was seen ten or more times. This chain uses TRBV20-1 with TRBJ2-3, with TRBD2 identical over 8 bases. The junction had 8 bases not matched to a gene; V was cut back by 4 bases and J by 2 bases. Germline V CDR1 and CDR2: DFQATT, SNEGSKA (reference sequence). The CDR3 loop spans 15 amino acids. For the CDR3, the DNA is TGCAGTGCTATGTCTGCTAGCGGGTTCACAGATACGCAGTATTTT. Its translation: CSAMSASGFTDTQYF.

The gene calls are TRBV6-1 and TRBJ1-3; TRBD1 agrees at 8 bases. V lost 5 bases, J lost 4 bases, and 1 base stayed unmatched. Germline V gene sequence: CDR1 MNHNS, CDR2 SASEGT. The CDR3 loop spans 13 amino acids. The CDR3 is CASSWTGGNTIYF. CDR3 DNA sequence: TGTGCCAGCAGTTGGACAGGGGGAAACACCATATATTTT.

The genes are TRBV3-1 and TRBJ2-6, with 12 bases lining up with TRBD2. The CDR3 extends over 19 amino acids. The ends lost 4 bases at V and 0 bases at J; junction bases unmatched: 7. The germline V gene has CDR1 LGHDT and CDR2 YNNKEL (reference sequence). In DNA form, the CDR3 reads TGTGCCAGCAGCCCGGGGATGGGACTAGCGGGCTCTGGGGCCAACGTCCTGACTTTC. The encoded protein is CASSPGMGLAGSGANVLTF.

With respect to this clonotype: A much bigger clone sits one base away, suggesting this may be a read error. The chain links TRBV12-3 or TRBV12-4 to TRBJ2-5, with D perhaps being TRBD1 or TRBD2 (5 bases each). The CDR3 loop spans 12 amino acids. Trimming cost V 4 bases and J 13 bases, with 16 bases left between them. CDR3 nucleotide sequence: TGTGCCAGCAGTTCTCCCCGGGGCACCTCGTACTTC. It encodes CASSSPRGTSYF.

The chain joins TRBV5-1 to TRBJ2-1, with TRBD2 identical over 7 bases. Germline assignment: CDR1 SGHRS and CDR2 YFSETQ. Trimming at V came to 0 bases and at J to 7 bases, leaving 4 bases not matched to a gene. There are 14 residues in the CDR3. CDR3 sequence (DNA): TGCGCCAGCAGCTTGGGGGAGGGCCGAAATGAGCAGTTCTTC. It specifies CASSLGEGRNEQFF.